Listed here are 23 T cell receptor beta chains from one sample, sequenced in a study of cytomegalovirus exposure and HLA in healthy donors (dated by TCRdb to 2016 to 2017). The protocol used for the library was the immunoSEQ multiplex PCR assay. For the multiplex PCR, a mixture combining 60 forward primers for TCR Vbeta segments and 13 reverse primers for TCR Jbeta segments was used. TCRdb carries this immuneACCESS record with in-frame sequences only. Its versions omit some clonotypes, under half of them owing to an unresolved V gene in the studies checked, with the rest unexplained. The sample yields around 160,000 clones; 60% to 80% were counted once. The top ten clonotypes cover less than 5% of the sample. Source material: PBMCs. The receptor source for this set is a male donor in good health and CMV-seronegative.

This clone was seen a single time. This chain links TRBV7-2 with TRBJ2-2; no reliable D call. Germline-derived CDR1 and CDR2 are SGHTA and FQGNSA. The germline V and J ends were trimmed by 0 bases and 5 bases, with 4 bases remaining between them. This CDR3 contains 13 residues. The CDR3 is CASSLARTGELFF. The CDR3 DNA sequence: TGTGCCAGCAGCTTAGCCCGTACCGGGGAGCTGTTTTTT.

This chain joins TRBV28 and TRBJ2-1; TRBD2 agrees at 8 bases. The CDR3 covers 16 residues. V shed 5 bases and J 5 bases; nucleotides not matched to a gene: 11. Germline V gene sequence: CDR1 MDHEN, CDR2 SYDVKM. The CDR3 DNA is TGTGCCAGCAGTCCTCCCCGGGGGGGAGAGCACAATGAGCAGTTCTTC. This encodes CASSPPRGGEHNEQFF.

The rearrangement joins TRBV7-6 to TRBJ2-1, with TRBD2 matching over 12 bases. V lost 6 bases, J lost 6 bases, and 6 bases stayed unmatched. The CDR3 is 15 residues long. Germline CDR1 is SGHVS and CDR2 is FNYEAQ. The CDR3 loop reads CASRKLAGGGNEQFF. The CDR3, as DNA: TGTGCCAGCAGAAAACTAGCGGGAGGTGGCAATGAGCAGTTCTTC.

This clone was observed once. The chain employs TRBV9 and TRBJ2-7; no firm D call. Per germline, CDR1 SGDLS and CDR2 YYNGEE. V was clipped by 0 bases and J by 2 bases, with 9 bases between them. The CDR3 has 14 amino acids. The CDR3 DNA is TGTGCCAGCAGCGTAGGTCCTGAGGCCTACGAGCAGTACTTC. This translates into CASSVGPEAYEQYF. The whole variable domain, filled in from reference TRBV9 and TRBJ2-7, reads DSGVTQTPKHLITATGQRVTLRCSPRSGDLSVYWYQQSLDQGLQFLIQYYNGEERAKGNILERFSAQQFPDLHSELNLSSLELGDSALYFCASSVGPEAYEQYFGPGTRLTVT.

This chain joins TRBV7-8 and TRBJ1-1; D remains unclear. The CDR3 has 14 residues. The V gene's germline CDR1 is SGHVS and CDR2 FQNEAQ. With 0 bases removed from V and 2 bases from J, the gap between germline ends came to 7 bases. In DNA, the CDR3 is TGTGCCAGCAGCTTAGCACAGACAAACACTGAAGCTTTCTTT. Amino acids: CASSLAQTNTEAFF.

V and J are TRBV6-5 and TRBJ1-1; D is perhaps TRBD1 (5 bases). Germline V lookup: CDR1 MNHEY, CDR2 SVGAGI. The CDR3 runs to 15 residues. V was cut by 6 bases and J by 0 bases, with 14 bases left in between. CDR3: CASRYSGTLNTEAFF. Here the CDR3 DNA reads TGTGCCAGCAGATATTCCGGGACTTTGAACACTGAAGCTTTCTTT.

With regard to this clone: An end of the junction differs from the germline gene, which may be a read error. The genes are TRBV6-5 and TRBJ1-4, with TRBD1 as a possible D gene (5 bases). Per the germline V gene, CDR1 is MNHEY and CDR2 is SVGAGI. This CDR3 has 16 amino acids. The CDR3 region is CASSNSPGGTNEKLFF. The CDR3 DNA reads TGTGCCAGCAGTAACTCCCCGGGGGGAACTAATGAAAAACTGTTTTTT.

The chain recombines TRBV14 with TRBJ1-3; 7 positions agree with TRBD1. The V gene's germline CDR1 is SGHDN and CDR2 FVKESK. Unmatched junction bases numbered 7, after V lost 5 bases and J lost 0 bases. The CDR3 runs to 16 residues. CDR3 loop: CASSFDRVSSGNTIYF. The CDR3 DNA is TGTGCCAGCAGCTTTGACAGGGTCAGCTCTGGAAACACCATATATTTT.

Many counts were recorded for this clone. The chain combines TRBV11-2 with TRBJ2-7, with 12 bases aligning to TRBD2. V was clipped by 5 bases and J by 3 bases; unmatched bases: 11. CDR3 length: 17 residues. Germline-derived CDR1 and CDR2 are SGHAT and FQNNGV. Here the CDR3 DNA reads TGTGCCAGCAGCCCCCTAAACCGACTAGCGGGGGACTACGAGCAGTACTTC. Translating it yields CASSPLNRLAGDYEQYF.

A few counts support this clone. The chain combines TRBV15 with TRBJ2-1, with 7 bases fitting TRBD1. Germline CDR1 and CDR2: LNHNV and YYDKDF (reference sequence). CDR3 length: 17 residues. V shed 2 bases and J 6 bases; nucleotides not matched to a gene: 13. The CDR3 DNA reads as TGTGCCACCAGCAGACCCGCCGGGACAGTGAGTCCCAATGAGCAGTTCTTC. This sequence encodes CATSRPAGTVSPNEQFF.

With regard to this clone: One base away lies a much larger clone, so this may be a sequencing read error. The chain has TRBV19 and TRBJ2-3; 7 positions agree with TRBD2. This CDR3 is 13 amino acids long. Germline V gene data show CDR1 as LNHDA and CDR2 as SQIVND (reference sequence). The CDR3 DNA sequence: TGTGCCAGCAGTAGCGGGAGCACAGATACGCAGTATTTT. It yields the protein CASSSGSTDTQYF.

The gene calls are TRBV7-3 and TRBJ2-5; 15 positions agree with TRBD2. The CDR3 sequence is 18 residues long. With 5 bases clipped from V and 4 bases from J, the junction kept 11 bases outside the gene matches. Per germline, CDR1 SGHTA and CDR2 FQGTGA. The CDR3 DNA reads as TGTGCCAGCAGCCCTCGAGCCGGACTAGCGGGGGGGCGAGAGACCCAGTACTTC. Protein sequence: CASSPRAGLAGGRETQYF.

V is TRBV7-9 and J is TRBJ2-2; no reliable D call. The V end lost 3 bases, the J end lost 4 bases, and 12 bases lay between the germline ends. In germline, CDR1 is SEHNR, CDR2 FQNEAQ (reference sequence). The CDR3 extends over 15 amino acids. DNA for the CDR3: TGTGCCAGCAGCTTTCGCTCACAGCTCACCGGGGAGCTGTTTTTT. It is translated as CASSFRSQLTGELFF.

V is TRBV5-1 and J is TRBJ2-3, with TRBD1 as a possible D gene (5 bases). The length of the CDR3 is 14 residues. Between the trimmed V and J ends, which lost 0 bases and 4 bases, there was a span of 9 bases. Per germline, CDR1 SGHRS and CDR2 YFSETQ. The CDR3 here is CASSLEGVADTQYF. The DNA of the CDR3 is TGCGCCAGCAGCTTGGAAGGGGTGGCAGATACGCAGTATTTT. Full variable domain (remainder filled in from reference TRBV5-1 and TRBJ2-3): KAGVTQTPRYLIKTRGQQVTLSCSPISGHRSVSWYQQTPGQGLQFLFEYFSETQRNKGNFPGRFSGRQFSNSRSEMNVSTLELGDSALYLCASSLEGVADTQYFGPGTRLTVL.

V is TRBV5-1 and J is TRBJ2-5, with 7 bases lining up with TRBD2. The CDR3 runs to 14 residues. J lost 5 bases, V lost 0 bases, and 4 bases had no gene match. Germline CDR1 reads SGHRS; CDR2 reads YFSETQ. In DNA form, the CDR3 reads TGCGCCAGCAGCTTGGCGGGGGGTGATGAGACCCAGTACTTC. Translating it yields CASSLAGGDETQYF.

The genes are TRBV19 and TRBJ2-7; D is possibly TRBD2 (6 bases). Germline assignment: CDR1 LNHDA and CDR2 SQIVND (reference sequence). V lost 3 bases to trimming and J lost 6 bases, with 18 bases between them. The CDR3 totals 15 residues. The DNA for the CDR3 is TGTGCCAGTAGTATTGGGGAGGTACCTCGGGGCGAGCAGTACTTC. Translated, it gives CASSIGEVPRGEQYF. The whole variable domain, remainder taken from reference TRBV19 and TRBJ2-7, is DGGITQSPKYLFRKEGQNVTLSCEQNLNHDAMYWYRQDPGQGLRLIYYSQIVNDFQKGDIAEGYSVSREKKESFPLTVTSAQKNPTAFYLCASSIGEVPRGEQYFGPGTRLTVT.

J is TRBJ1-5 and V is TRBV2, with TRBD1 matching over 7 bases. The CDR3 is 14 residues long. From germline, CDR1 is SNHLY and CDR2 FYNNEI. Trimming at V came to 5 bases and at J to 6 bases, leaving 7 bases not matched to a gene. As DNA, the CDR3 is TGTGCCAGCAGTCGAATGCGACAGGGTCAGCCCCAGCATTTT. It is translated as CASSRMRQGQPQHF.

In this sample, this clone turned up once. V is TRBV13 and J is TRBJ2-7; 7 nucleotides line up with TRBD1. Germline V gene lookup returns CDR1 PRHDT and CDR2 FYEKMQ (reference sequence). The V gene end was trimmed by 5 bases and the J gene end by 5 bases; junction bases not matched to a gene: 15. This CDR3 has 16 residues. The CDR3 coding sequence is TGTGCCAGCAGCCAAAGTTACAGGGGTGTGAGGGACGAGCAGTACTTC. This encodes CASSQSYRGVRDEQYF.

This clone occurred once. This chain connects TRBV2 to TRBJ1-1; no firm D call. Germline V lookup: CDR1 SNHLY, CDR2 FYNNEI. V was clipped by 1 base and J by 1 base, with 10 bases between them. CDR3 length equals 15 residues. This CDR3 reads CASSEDSGGNTEAFF. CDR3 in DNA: TGTGCCAGCAGTGAAGACTCGGGAGGGAACACTGAAGCTTTCTTT.

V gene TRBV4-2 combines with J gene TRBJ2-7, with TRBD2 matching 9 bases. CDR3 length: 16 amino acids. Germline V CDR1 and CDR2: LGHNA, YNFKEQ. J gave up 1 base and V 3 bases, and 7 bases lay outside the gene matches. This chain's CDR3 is CASSHPSTSGSYEQYF. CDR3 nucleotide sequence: TGTGCCAGCAGCCATCCGAGTACTAGCGGGTCCTACGAGCAGTACTTC.

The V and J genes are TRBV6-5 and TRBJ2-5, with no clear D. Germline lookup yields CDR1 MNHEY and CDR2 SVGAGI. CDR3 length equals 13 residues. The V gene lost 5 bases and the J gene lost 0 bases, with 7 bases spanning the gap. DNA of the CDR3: TGTGCCAGCAGTAGTACATACCAAGAGACCCAGTACTTC. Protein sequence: CASSSTYQETQYF.

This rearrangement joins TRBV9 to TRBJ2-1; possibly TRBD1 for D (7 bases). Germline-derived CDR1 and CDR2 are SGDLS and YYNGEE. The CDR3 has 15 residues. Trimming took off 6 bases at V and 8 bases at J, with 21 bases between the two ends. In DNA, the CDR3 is TGTGCCAGCAACTTCCAGGGGGGCCGGTTCGATGAGCAGTTCTTC. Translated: CASNFQGGRFDEQFF.

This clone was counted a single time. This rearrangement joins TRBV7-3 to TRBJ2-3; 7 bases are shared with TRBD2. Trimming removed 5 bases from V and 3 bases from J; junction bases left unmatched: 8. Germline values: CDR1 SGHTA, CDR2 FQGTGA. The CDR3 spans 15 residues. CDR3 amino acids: CASSRGGERTDTQYF. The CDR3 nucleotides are TGTGCCAGCAGCCGCGGGGGTGAGAGGACAGATACGCAGTATTTT. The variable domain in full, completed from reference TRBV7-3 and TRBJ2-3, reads GAGVSQTPSNKVTEKGKYVELRCDPISGHTALYWYRQSLGQGPEFLIYFQGTGAADDSGLPNDRFFAVRPEGSVSTLKIQRTERGDSAVYLCASSRGGERTDTQYFGPGTRLTVL.